This TCR beta chain was identified during a study of blood T cell repertoires in COVID-19. About the study: The analysed material was cDNA or gDNA that came from T cells, B-cell-depleted T cells, or PBMCs.

Trimming pared 0 bases from V and 5 bases from J, leaving 13 bases between. The CDR3 sequence is 15 residues long. From germline, CDR1 is SGHTA and CDR2 FQGNSA. Using immunoSEQ multiplex PCR, the repertoire was profiled, and TCRdb retains in-frame clones only, with some absent. The sample yields 200,000 to 250,000 clones, about 86% seen once. Living in 24 US areas, the participants were between about 18 and 95 years of age. Sequences were obtained from PBMCs or T cells enriched from blood (not recorded which). The chain recombines TRBV7-2 with TRBJ1-2, with a possible D match to TRBD1 (6 bases). The sequence derives from a woman in her forties or fifties in a cohort exposed to, infected with or recovered from COVID-19 (not recorded which). DNA of the CDR3: TGTGCCAGCAGCTTAGCGCTCACAGGGCGGTATGGCTACACCTTC. Its translation: CASSLALTGRYGYTF.